This T cell receptor (beta chain) was documented in a study of regulatory T cells in long-lasting Graves disease. Building of the TCR beta libraries involved iRepertoire HTBI primers and Arm-PCR of CDR3 regions. One entry per CDR3 protein, called by TCRdb with MiXCR from the multiplex PCR reads. This table holds some 490,000 distinct CDR3 sequences, around 12% found once. Documented time point: newly diagnosed GD, antithyroid drugs for less than 3 months. PBMC RNA was the source of the TCR library. Trimming removed 5 bases from V and 4 bases from J, with 8 bases in between. The CDR3 totals 11 residues. Germline V gene sequence: CDR1 DFQATT, CDR2 SNEGSKA (reference sequence). These data also featured in a second study, about T cells in Graves' hyperthyroidism and ophthalmopathy.

The chain uses TRBV20-1 and TRBJ1-2, with D uncertain. The sample in question was peripheral blood mononuclear cells (PBMCs), obtained at new diagnosis, from a patient treated with antithyroid drugs. This receptor was identified in a woman aged 30 to 39 with Graves disease. The CDR3 reads CSALNLYGYTF. The CDR3 coding sequence is TGCAGTGCTCTGAACCTCTATGGCTACACCTTC.